The entry that follows covers one T cell receptor beta chain sequence. This specimen belongs to a study of blood T cell repertoires in COVID-19. Study-level information: There were acute and convalescent COVID-19 samples, and they came from the United States, Italy and Spain.

V was shortened by 4 bases and J by 6 bases, with 15 bases between the two germline ends. The germline CDR1 and CDR2 sequences are PRHDT and FYEKMQ (reference sequence). The CDR3 sequence is 14 residues long. Study processing details: How many nucleated cells were present was estimated from reference gene primer amplification. This table comes from immunoSEQ multiplex PCR, and its TCRdb copy is limited to in-frame clones, with some not included. V and J calls and clone size are given by that table; D and trimming were obtained from the DNA. The sample lists around 400,000 clones, about 90% occurring once.

The sequencing input was peripheral blood. This clonotype was obtained from an older woman with COVID-19, enrolled during active disease. The chain couples TRBV13 to TRBJ1-1; D is uncertain. Here the CDR3 DNA reads TGTGCCAGCAGCTCGAGGGAGAGAAGGGCTGAAGCTTTCTTT. This translates into CASSSRERRAEAFF.